Sequencing of this T cell receptor (beta chain) was carried out in a study of long-term antiretroviral therapy in people with HIV. The CDR3 spans 16 residues. Trimming removed 0 bases from V and 2 bases from J, with 12 bases in between. The germline CDR1 and CDR2 sequences are LGHNA and YSLEER. At survey level, the immunoSEQ assay was run in its v3.0 version. Each sample aimed for about 35,000-55,000 sequenced T-cell genomes. Data came from immunoSEQ multiplex PCR; TCRdb stores just in-frame clones and leaves some out. The sample yields 20,000 to 25,000 clones, 65% to 90% seen once. With regard to this clone: Its antigen is unknown.

Study-level results: The clones with expansion before ART were dominant in the repertoire at all time points.

The clonotype was recovered from a man aged 18 to 35 with HIV. The chain employs TRBV4-3 and TRBJ2-3, with unresolved D. The sequenced sample was unsorted PBMCs, obtained 0.1 years before starting antiretroviral therapy. Here the CDR3 DNA reads TGCGCCAGCAGCCAAGATGGCGGCTGGACCACAGATACGCAGTATTTT. It yields the protein CASSQDGGWTTDTQYF.